The clone carrying this T cell receptor beta chain appeared many times. Its antigen is undetermined. The record originates from a study of HIV-infected patients and healthy controls. Germline V gives CDR1 SGHAT, CDR2 FQDESV (reference sequence). There are 15 residues in the CDR3. With V trimmed by 7 bases and J by 6 bases, 12 bases remained unmatched. cDNA was made from approximately 500 ng RNA using alpha and beta constant primers. Alpha and beta chain libraries were made separately by chain-specific third strand synthesis with multiplexing indices. In TCRdb, the 5' RACE reads were re-called with MiXCR into one record per CDR3 protein. The sample carries about 9,100 distinct CDR3 sequences, 7.3% recorded once. All unsorted peripheral T cells were captured because whole blood was used without fractionation. Donors were HIV-infected adults who had not yet started antiretroviral therapy but were about to begin.

Study-level points and caveats: Healthy control repertoires had roughly threefold more distinct CDR3s than untreated HIV+ repertoires, and higher Shannon diversity. In HIV-infected patients, the apparent post-therapy Gini index recovery did not replicate in size-matched data. Eight alpha and eight beta V genes differed significantly in mean usage between HIV-infected patients and controls.

This TCR derives from an adult with HIV infection. This material consisted of blood, taken before antiretroviral therapy. The rearrangement links TRBV11-1 to TRBJ2-1; 7 bases map to TRBD2. The CDR3: CASTPSRTSANEQFF. The CDR3 region has the DNA TGTGCCAGCACCCCCAGCAGGACTAGTGCCAATGAGCAGTTCTTC.